Listed below are T cell receptor beta chains from one sample, sequenced in a study of molecular identifiers for immune sequencing clone quantification. Via MiXCR, TCRdb re-called the PCR reads, giving one row per CDR3 protein. Of about 67,000 distinct CDR3 sequences detected, 17% appear once; the ten largest clones hold about 1.5%. Sequencing input: naive CD8+ T cells from blood, with Jurkat cell RNA spiked in. These receptor sequences come from a human donor in good health. Some libraries in this study had Jurkat cell RNA spiked in. The CDR3 runs from the conserved cysteine through the conserved F or W. Fields, in order: D gene, V gene, J gene, clone size, CDR3 DNA, CDR3 protein. A D gene is named only where the DNA matches it firmly. Expanded clones are given a class, and other clones once, few, many or no size at all.

NA	TRBV27	TRBJ2-1	many	TGTGCCAGCAGTTTACGGGCAGTAACCAATGAGCAGTTCTTC	CASSLRAVTNEQFF
NA	TRBV7-2	TRBJ2-7	NA	TGTGCCAGCAGCCACGTCCAATACGAGCAGTACTTC	CASSHVQYEQYF
NA	TRBV10-3	TRBJ2-3	many	TGTGCCACTCACGGCTTAGATACGCAGTATTTT	CATHGLDTQYF
NA	TRBV19	TRBJ2-4	NA	TGTGCCAGCGACCGGGGGGCGTCAGACATTCAGTACTTC	CASDRGASDIQYF
TRBD2	TRBV7-9	TRBJ2-3	many	TGTGCCAGCAGCTCGACGGGAGGCTGGACAGATACGCAGTATTTT	CASSSTGGWTDTQYF
TRBD2	TRBV27	TRBJ2-3	many	TGTGCCAGCAGTCAACAGGCAGGGAGGGCAGATACGCAGTATTTT	CASSQQAGRADTQYF
NA	TRBV10-2	TRBJ1-5	many	TGCGCCAGCAGTGAGTCAGCGAATAGCAATCAGCCCCAGCATTTT	CASSESANSNQPQHF
NA	TRBV4-2	TRBJ2-7	NA	TGTGCCAGCAGCCCGGCCCCCGGGCCAACCTACGAGCAGTACTTC	CASSPAPGPTYEQYF
NA	TRBV5-1	TRBJ1-1	many	TGCGCCAGCACGGACGAGGTGAACACTGAAGCTTTCTTT	CASTDEVNTEAFF
NA	TRBV27	TRBJ2-7	many	TGTGCCAGCAGTCAGGGGGGCCACGAGCAGTACTTC	CASSQGGHEQYF
TRBD2	TRBV11-3	TRBJ2-1	NA	TGTGCCAGCAGCACCAAGCGGGAGGCACGTCATGAGCAGTTCTTC	CASSTKREARHEQFF
NA	TRBV5-4	TRBJ2-7	many	TGTGCCAGCAGCGTGGGGGGATCCGAGCAGTACTTC	CASSVGGSEQYF
NA	TRBV9	TRBJ2-2	NA	TGTGCCAGCAGCTCTTACACCGGGGAGCTGTTTTTT	CASSSYTGELFF
TRBD1	TRBV10-3	TRBJ2-7	many	TGTGCCATCGCGGACAGGACCTACGAGCAGTACTTC	CAIADRTYEQYF
NA	TRBV20-1	TRBJ2-3	many	TGCAGTGCTGATAAGACCCCTTCTGGGACAGATACGCAGTATTTT	CSADKTPSGTDTQYF
NA	TRBV2	TRBJ2-5	NA	TGTGCCAGCAGTGATGAGACCCAGTACTTC	CASSDETQYF
TRBD2	TRBV11-1	TRBJ2-7	many	TGTGCCAGCAGCCCGCGGACTAGCGGGAGTTTGTACGAGCAGTACTTC	CASSPRTSGSLYEQYF
NA	TRBV7-3	TRBJ2-3	few	TGTGCCAGCAGCTTAGGGGGCTCAGGCACAGATACGCAGTATTTT	CASSLGGSGTDTQYF
NA	TRBV11-2	TRBJ1-3	NA	TGTGCCAGCAGCTTTACTCGGGGGGCATTTGGAAACACCATATATTTT	CASSFTRGAFGNTIYF
NA	TRBV4-2	TRBJ2-2	many	TGTGCCAGCAGCCAAGAGTCAGGAGACACCGGGGAGCTGTTTTTT	CASSQESGDTGELFF
TRBD2	TRBV6-1	TRBJ2-1	many	TGTGCCAGCAGTGAAGGGGGACTAGCTGATCTTGAGCAGTTCTTC	CASSEGGLADLEQFF
NA	TRBV9	TRBJ1-1	many	TGTGCCAGCAGCGTAGATGAAAAGCTCACTGAAGCTTTCTTT	CASSVDEKLTEAFF
TRBD2	TRBV29-1	TRBJ2-3	NA	TGCGGCGTGGGAGGGCTAGCGGGAGCGAAAGATACGCAGTATTTT	CGVGGLAGAKDTQYF
NA	TRBV9	TRBJ1-1	many	TGTGCCAGCAGCGTAGCTGGGGGTATTAACACTGAAGCTTTCTTT	CASSVAGGINTEAFF
TRBD2	TRBV6-1	TRBJ2-7	many	TGTGCCAGCAGTGAAGCGCCCCCGGCGGGACTAGGAATCAACGAGCAGTACTTC	CASSEAPPAGLGINEQYF
TRBD2	TRBV11-2	TRBJ2-1	NA	TGTGCCAGCAGCTTAACCCGACTAGCGGGACCCTACAATGAGCAGTTCTTC	CASSLTRLAGPYNEQFF